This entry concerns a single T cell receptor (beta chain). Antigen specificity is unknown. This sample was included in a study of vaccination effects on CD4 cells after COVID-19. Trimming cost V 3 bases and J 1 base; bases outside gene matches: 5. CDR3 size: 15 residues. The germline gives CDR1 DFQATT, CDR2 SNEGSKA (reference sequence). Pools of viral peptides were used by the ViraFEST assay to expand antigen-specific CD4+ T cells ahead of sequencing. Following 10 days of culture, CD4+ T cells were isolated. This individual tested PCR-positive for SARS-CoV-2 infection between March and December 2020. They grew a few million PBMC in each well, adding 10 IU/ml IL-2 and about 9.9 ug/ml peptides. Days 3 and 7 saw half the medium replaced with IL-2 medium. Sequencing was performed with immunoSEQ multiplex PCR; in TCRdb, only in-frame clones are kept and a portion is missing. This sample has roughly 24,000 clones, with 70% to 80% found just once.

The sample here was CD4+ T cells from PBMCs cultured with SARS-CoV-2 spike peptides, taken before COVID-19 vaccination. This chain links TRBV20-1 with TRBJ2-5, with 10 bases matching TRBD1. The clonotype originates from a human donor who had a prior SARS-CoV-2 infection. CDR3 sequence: CSASGTGEFQETQYF. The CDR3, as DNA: TGCAGTGCTAGTGGGACAGGGGAGTTCCAAGAGACCCAGTACTTC.